Listed below are T cell receptor beta chains from one sample, sequenced in a study of tissue T cells after allogeneic stem cell transplantation. Some clones are missing from TCRdb's copy, which holds only in-frame ones; the method was immunoSEQ multiplex PCR. Of roughly 42,000 clones listed, roughly 92% are singletons. Sample: blood, taken before transplantation. All receptors come from a woman aged 35-75 years who later had graft-versus-host disease after an allogeneic stem cell transplant. CDR3s include the opening cysteine and the closing phenylalanine or tryptophan. The order of the fields is V gene, J gene, CDR3 protein.

TRBV4-1	TRBJ2-1	CASSQGLVKADYNEQFF
TRBV6-5	TRBJ2-7	CASRTLTYEQYF
TRBV28	TRBJ2-1	CASSLIGTPYNEQFF
TRBV27	TRBJ1-2	CASGTANSPNYGYTF
TRBV6-5	TRBJ2-1	CARDYWDEQFF
TRBV18	TRBJ1-3	CASSPGSGAGNTIYF
TRBV15	TRBJ1-2	CATSRGQGIDYGYTF
TRBV5-1	TRBJ2-1	CASSLVPSGQYNEQFF
TRBV29-1	TRBJ1-1	CSVWDRGPGEAFF
TRBV3-1/TRBV3-2	TRBJ1-2	CASSRITEGLYGYTF
TRBV6-2/TRBV6-3	TRBJ2-7	CASSYGGSGYEQYF
TRBV30	TRBJ1-5	CAWSVRGQVNQPQHF
TRBV10-3	TRBJ1-1	CASRTGVISEAFF
TRBV4-2	TRBJ2-7	CASSQGDTRSYEQYF
TRBV28	TRBJ1-1	CASKVGNTEAFF
TRBV10-2	TRBJ2-7	CASRPISGGPLEQYF
TRBV30	TRBJ1-4	CAWSAAGRTNEKLFF
TRBV7-8	TRBJ2-7	CASSSTGGYEQYF
TRBV7-9	TRBJ2-2	CASSFTLDTGELFF
TRBV6-2/TRBV6-3	TRBJ1-5	CASSSNDQPQHF
TRBV6-1	TRBJ1-1	CASSETANTEAFF
TRBV2	TRBJ1-2	CASSAVGQAPYGYTF
TRBV7-4	TRBJ2-7	CASSFSYEQYF
TRBV5-1	TRBJ2-5	CASTLDSNKETQYF
TRBV13	TRBJ1-5	CASSRGGSNQPQHF
TRBV6-2/TRBV6-3	TRBJ1-1	CASSYVGGTEAFF
TRBV15	TRBJ2-1	CATSRDQGTQFF
TRBV7-9	TRBJ2-3	CASSLSQGTDTQYF
TRBV4-3	TRBJ1-1	CASSQTGGGTEAFF
TRBV19	TRBJ2-2	CASSITGELFF
TRBV4-1	TRBJ1-1	CASSLGRNTEAFF
TRBV6-2/TRBV6-3	TRBJ2-1	CASSYSALYHNEQFF
TRBV6-2/TRBV6-3	TRBJ2-2	CASSQQGLGTGELFF
TRBV2	TRBJ2-1	CASSGPGLAGSEQFF
TRBV7-9	TRBJ1-5	CASSSGRRDNQPQHF
TRBV30	TRBJ2-7	CAWSVQGPYEQYF
TRBV5-6	TRBJ2-7	CASSFGLRGDEQYF
TRBV6-5	TRBJ1-2	CATASGVYGYTF
TRBV18	TRBJ1-1	CASSPVGQTMNTEAFF
TRBV15	TRBJ2-7	CATSRARGAYEQYF
TRBV7-3	TRBJ2-2	CASSLTLAGGPNTGELFF
TRBV7-6	TRBJ2-7	CASSLAPSGTPHEQYF
TRBV12-3/TRBV12-4	TRBJ1-6	CASSPGGNSPLHF
TRBV24-1	TRBJ2-5	CATSASGTKETQYF
TRBV18	TRBJ2-5	CASSPGQGGRETQYF
TRBV5-1	TRBJ2-1	CASSRGQGARVVSYNEQFF
TRBV11-1	TRBJ2-5	CASTGTAGETQYF
TRBV30	TRBJ2-1	CAWSVLQGNYNEQFF
TRBV6-6	TRBJ1-1	CASSSRGGNTEAFF
TRBV6-5	TRBJ1-1	CASRTGANTEAFF
TRBV6-2/TRBV6-3	TRBJ2-5	CASSSGRRGIQETQYF
TRBV7-9	TRBJ2-5	CASSPSGDSRGSQYF
TRBV3-1/TRBV3-2	TRBJ2-7	CASSQDLVGAYEQYF
TRBV7-2	TRBJ2-1	CASSLRDREVNEQFF
TRBV18	TRBJ1-1	CASSPGSMNTEAFF